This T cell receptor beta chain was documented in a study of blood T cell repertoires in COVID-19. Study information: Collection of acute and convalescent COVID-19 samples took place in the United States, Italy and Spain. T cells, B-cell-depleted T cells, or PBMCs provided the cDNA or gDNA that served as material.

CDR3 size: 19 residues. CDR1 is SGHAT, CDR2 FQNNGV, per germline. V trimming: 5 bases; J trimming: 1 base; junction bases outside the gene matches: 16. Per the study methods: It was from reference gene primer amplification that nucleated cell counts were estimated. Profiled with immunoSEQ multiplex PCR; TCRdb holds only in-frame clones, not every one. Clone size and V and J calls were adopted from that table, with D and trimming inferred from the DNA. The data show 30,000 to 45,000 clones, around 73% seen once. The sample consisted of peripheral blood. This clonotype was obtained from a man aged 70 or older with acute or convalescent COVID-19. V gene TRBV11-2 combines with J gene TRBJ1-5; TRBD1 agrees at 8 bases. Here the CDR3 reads CASSHARQGLIKSNQPQHF. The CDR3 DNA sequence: TGTGCCAGCAGCCACGCACGACAGGGGCTTATTAAGAGCAATCAGCCCCAGCATTTT.